These T cell receptor beta chains were read from a single sample in a study of radiation and T cells in renal cell carcinoma. Clones were sequenced by immunoSEQ multiplex PCR, and TCRdb holds only the in-frame ones, with some missing. Of tens of thousands of clones in the sample, approximately 86% were seen once. Here the sequenced sample was blood, taken from a patient whose treatment included radiotherapy and nephrectomy. The receptors come from a man between 50 and 59 years old with renal cell carcinoma. Both conserved end residues are part of each CDR3. D genes are given only for firm matches.

j_call v_call d_call cdr3_aa
TRBJ1-4 TRBV7-8 TRBD1 CASSLYVRTGDEKLFF
TRBJ1-5 TRBV6-5 . CASTTANQPQHF
TRBJ1-4 TRBV6-6 . CASSYPPDGNEKLFF
TRBJ2-7 TRBV6-1 . CASTPPREWARQYF
TRBJ2-3 TRBV4-1 . CASSQLRQPADTQYF
TRBJ2-2 TRBV5-1 . CASSLSPSNPGELFF
TRBJ1-5 TRBV27 TRBD1 CASRGQGNSNQPQHF
TRBJ1-3 TRBV4-1 TRBD1 CASSQVPGQGLFSGNTIYF
TRBJ1-1 TRBV5-1 . CASSRDTNTEAFF
TRBJ2-3 TRBV5-4 . CASSSRQGTDTQYF
TRBJ2-7 TRBV19 . CASSIKQVEQYF
TRBJ1-1 TRBV12-5 . CASGLVYPGAPTMNTEAFF
TRBJ2-1 TRBV21-1 . CASSFIGEFF
TRBJ1-1 TRBV25-1 . CASSEVSDSLNTEAFF
TRBJ1-1 TRBV19 . CASSPRTVTLNTEAFF
TRBJ1-4 TRBV9 TRBD1 CASSVGTGGVSEKLFF
TRBJ1-2 TRBV25-1 . CASGVAGTEGGYTF
TRBJ1-2 TRBV14 TRBD1 CASSQERIGQGPLGYTF
TRBJ2-5 TRBV18 TRBD2 CASSPQQRGNQETQYF
TRBJ2-2 TRBV4-3 . CASSQDPGVTGELFF
TRBJ1-2 TRBV2 . CASSPDPSYGYTF
TRBJ2-7 TRBV6-6 . CASSYQYEQYF
TRBJ1-2 TRBV7-2 . CASSPDRNYGYTF
TRBJ2-5 TRBV21-1 . CASSKCRGGTETQYF
TRBJ1-5 TRBV10-3 . CAISESGSSYDNQPQHF
TRBJ1-2 TRBV7-9 . CASSSADLSGYTF
TRBJ2-1 TRBV29-1 . CSVDRGDSNEQFF
TRBJ2-5 TRBV5-4 TRBD2 CASRKGLAGPQETQYF
TRBJ1-6 TRBV5-8 . CASSPTGVDSPLHF
TRBJ2-1 TRBV4-1 TRBD1 CASSRIGTGGRFF
TRBJ1-1 TRBV18 TRBD1 CASSPPMGQMNTEAFF
TRBJ2-7 TRBV30 TRBD2 CAWSGSGGVYEQYF
TRBJ1-2 TRBV19 . CASTRTEDYGYTF
TRBJ1-1 TRBV27 . CASSLSAVMNTEAFF
TRBJ2-3 TRBV5-1 . CASSPRSRTGTDTQYF
TRBJ2-5 TRBV4-2 TRBD2 CASSQVSGGGVQETQYF
TRBJ2-5 TRBV5-1 TRBD2 CASSLIGGRAGETQYF
TRBJ1-5 TRBV30 . CAWARGGLQPQHF
. TRBV5-4 TRBD1 CASSSPGQGAYEQYF
TRBJ2-3 TRBV5-4 TRBD1 CASSTRTGITDTQYF
TRBJ2-5 TRBV4-3 TRBD2 CASSQEKETSGGRGETQYF
TRBJ2-3 TRBV15 TRBD1 CATSREGTGITDTQYF
TRBJ2-7 TRBV5-1 . CASSLGTEVYEQYF
TRBJ2-5 TRBV7-9 TRBD1 CASSRDRDGTQYF
TRBJ2-7 TRBV9 TRBD2 CASSVGGLARYEQYF